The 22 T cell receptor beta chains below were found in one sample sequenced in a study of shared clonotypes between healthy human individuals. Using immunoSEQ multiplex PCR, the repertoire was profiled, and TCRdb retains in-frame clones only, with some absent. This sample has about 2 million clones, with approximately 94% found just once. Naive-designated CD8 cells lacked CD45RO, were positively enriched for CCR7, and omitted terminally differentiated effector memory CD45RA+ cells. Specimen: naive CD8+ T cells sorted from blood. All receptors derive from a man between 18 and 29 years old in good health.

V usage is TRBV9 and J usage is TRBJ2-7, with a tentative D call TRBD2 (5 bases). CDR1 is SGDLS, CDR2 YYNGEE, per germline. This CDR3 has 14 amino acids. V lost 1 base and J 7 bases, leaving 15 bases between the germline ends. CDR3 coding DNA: TGTGCCAGCAGCGTACAAGTCTCTTCGGGGGAGCAGTACTTC. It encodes CASSVQVSSGEQYF.

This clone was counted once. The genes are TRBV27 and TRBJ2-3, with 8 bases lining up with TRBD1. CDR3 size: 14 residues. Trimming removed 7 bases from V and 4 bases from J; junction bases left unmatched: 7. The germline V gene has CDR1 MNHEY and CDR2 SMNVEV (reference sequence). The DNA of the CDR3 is TGTGCCAGCACCCTCGACAGGGGTGCAGATACGCAGTATTTT. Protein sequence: CASTLDRGADTQYF.

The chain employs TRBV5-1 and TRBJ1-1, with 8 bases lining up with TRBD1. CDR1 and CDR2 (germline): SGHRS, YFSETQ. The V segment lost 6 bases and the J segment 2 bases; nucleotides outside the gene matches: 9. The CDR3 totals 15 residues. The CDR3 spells CASTDRGGGNTEAFF. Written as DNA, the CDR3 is TGCGCCAGCACCGACAGGGGCGGGGGAAACACTGAAGCTTTCTTT.

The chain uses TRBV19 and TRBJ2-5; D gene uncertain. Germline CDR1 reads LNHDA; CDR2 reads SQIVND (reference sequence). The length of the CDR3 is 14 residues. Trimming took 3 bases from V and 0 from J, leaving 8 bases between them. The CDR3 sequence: CASSIWVHQETQYF. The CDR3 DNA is TGTGCCAGTAGTATCTGGGTACACCAAGAGACCCAGTACTTC.

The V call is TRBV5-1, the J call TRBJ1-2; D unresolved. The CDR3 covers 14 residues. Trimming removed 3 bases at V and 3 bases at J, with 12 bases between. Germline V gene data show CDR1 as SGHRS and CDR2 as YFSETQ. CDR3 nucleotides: TGCGCCAGCAGCTCACCGGACGGAGACTATGGCTACACCTTC. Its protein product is CASSSPDGDYGYTF.

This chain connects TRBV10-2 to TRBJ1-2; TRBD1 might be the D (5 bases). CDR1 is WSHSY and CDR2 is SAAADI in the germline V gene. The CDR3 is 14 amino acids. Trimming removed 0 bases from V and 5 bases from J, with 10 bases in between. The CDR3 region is CASSESQGWYGYTF. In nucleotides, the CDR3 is TGCGCCAGCAGTGAGTCCCAGGGTTGGTATGGCTACACCTTC.

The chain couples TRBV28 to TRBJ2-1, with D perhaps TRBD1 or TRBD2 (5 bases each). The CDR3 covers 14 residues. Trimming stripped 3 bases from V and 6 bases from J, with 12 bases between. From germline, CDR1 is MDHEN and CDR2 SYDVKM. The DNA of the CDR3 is TGTGCCAGCAGTTTCTTCGGGGCCGCCAATGAGCAGTTCTTC. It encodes CASSFFGAANEQFF.

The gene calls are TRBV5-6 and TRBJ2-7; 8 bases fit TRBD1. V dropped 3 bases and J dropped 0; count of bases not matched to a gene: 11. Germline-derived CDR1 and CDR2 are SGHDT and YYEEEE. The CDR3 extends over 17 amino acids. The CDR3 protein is CASSWKPGQESSYEQYF. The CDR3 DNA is TGTGCCAGCAGCTGGAAACCGGGACAGGAGAGCTCCTACGAGCAGTACTTC.

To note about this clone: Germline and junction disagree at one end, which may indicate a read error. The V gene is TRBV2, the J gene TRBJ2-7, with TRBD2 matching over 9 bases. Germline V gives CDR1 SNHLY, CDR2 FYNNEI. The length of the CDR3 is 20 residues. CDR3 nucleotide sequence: TGTGCCAGCAGTGATGAGGACGGGACGGGGCCGTCTAGCGGGACCTACGAGCAGTGCTTC. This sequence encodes CASSDEDGTGPSSGTYEQCF. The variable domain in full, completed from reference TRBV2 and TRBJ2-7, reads EPEVTQTPSHQVTQMGQEVILRCVPISNHLYFYWYRQILGQKVEFLVSFYNNEISEKSEIFDDQFSVERPDGSNFTLKIRSTKLEDSAMYFCASSDEDGTGPSSGTYEQCFGPGTRLTVT.

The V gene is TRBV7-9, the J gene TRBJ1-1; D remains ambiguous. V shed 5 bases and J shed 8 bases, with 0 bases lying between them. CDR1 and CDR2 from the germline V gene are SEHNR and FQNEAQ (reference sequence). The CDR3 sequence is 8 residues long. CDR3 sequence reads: CASSEAFF. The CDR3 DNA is TGTGCCAGCAGCGAAGCTTTCTTT.

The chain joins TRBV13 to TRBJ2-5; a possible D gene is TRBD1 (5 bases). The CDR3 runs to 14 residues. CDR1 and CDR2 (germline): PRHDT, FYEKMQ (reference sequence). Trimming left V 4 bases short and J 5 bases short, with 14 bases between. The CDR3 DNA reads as TGTGCCAGCAGCTCAACTCAAGGGGCGGAGACCCAGTACTTC. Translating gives CASSSTQGAETQYF. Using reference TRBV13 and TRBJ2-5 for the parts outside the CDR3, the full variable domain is AAGVIQSPRHLIKEKRETATLKCYPIPRHDTVYWYQQGPGQDPQFLISFYEKMQSDKGSIPDRFSAQQFSDYHSELNMSSLELGDSALYFCASSSTQGAETQYFGPGTRLLVL.

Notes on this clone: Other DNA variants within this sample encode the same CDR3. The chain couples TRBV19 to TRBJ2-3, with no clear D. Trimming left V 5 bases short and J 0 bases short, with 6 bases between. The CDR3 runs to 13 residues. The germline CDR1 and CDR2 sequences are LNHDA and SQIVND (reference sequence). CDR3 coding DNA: TGTGCCAGTAGTCTGGCCAGCACAGATACGCAGTATTTT. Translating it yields CASSLASTDTQYF. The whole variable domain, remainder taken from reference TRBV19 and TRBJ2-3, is DGGITQSPKYLFRKEGQNVTLSCEQNLNHDAMYWYRQDPGQGLRLIYYSQIVNDFQKGDIAEGYSVSREKKESFPLTVTSAQKNPTAFYLCASSLASTDTQYFGPGTRLTVL.

CDR3 in DNA: TGTGCCAGCAGTGGATCAGGGGCCTATGGCTACACCTTC. Translation: CASSGSGAYGYTF. The rearrangement uses TRBV6-1 and TRBJ1-2, with D possibly matching TRBD1 (6 bases). The CDR3 has 13 amino acids. Germline V CDR1 and CDR2: MNHNS, SASEGT. The V end was cut by 4 bases, the J end by 4 bases, with 10 bases between.

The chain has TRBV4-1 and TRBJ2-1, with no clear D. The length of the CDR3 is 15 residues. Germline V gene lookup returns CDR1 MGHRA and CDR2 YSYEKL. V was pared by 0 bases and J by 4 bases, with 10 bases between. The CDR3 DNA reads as TGCGCCAGCAGCCAAGATTGGAACCTGTACAATGAGCAGTTCTTC. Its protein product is CASSQDWNLYNEQFF.

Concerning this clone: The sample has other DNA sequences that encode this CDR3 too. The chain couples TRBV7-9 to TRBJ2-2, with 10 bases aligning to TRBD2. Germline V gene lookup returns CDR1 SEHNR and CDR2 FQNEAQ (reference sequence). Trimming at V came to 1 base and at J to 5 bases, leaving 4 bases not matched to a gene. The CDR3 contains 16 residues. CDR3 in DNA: TGTGCCAGCAGCTTAGAAACTAGCGGGAATACCGGGGAGCTGTTTTTT. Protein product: CASSLETSGNTGELFF.

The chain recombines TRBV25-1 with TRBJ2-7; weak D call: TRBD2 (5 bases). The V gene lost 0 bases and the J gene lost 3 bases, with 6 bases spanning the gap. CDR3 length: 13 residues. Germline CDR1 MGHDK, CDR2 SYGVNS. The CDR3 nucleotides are TGTGCCAGCAGTGAATACGGGAACTACGAGCAGTACTTC. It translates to CASSEYGNYEQYF.

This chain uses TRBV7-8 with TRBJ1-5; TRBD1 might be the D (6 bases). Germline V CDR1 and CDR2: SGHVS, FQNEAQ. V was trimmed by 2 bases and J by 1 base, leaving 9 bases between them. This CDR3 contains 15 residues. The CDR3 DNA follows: TGTGCCAGCAGCTTATACAGGGCGAGCAATCAGCCCCAGCATTTT. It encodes CASSLYRASNQPQHF.

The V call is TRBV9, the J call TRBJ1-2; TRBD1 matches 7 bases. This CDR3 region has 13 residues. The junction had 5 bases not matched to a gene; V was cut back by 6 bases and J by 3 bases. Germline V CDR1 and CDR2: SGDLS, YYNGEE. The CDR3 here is CASTGTGDYGYTF. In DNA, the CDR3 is TGTGCCAGCACCGGAACAGGGGACTATGGCTACACCTTC.

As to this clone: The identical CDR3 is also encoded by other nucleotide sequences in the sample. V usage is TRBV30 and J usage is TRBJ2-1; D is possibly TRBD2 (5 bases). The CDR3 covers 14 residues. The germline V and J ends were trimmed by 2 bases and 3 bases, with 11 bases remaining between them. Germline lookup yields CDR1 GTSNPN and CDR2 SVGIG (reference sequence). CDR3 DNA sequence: TGTGCCTGGAGTCACGGAGGCAGCTACAATGAGCAGTTCTTC. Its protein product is CAWSHGGSYNEQFF.

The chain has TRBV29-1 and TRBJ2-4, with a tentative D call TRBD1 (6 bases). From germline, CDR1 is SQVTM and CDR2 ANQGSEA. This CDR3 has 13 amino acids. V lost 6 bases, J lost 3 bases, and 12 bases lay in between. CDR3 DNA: TGCAGCGTCAGGGGTGAGGGCAAAAACATTCAGTACTTC. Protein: CSVRGEGKNIQYF.

The CDR3 spells CASSLSGQAPGYTF. CDR3 in DNA: TGTGCCAGCAGTTTATCAGGACAGGCGCCTGGCTACACCTTC. The rearrangement joins TRBV27 to TRBJ1-2, with 7 bases identical to TRBD1. After removal of 0 bases from V and 7 bases from J, the junction contained 5 bases not matched to a gene. This CDR3 has 14 amino acids. CDR1 and CDR2 from the germline V gene are MNHEY and SMNVEV (reference sequence).

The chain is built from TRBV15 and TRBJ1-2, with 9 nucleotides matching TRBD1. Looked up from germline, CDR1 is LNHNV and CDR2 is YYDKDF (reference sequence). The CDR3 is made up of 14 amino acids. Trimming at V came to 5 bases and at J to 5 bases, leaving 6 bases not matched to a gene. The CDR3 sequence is CATSPTTGGYGYTF. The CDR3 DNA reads TGTGCCACCAGCCCTACGACAGGGGGGTATGGCTACACCTTC. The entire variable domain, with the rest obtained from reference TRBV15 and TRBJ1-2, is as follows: DAMVIQNPRYQVTQFGKPVTLSCSQTLNHNVMYWYQQKSSQAPKLLFHYYDKDFNNEADTPDNFQSRRPNTSFCFLDIRSPGLGDTAMYLCATSPTTGGYGYTFGSGTRLTVV.